Presented here are 3 T cell receptor beta chains from one specimen sequenced in a study of post-analysis software for immune sequencing data. Their cognate antigens are unknown. Study-level findings and limits: Patients used a handful of TRBV segments, including TRBV5-6, TRBV5-1 and TRBV20-1, more often than controls.

Each TCR beta cDNA library carried unique molecular identifiers. In TCRdb, the PCR reads were re-called with MiXCR into one record per CDR3 protein. The top ten hold 4.6% of the sample, which has about 820,000 distinct CDR3 sequences, under 70% seen once. The material sequenced was blood. These receptor sequences come from a girl under 18 with multiple sclerosis.

This clonotype has only one observation. V usage is TRBV29-1 and J usage is TRBJ1-1; D call uncertain. This CDR3 spans 12 amino acids. V lost 6 bases to trimming and J lost 0 bases, with 8 bases between them. Germline V CDR1 and CDR2: SQVTM, ANQGSEA. CDR3 loop: CSVSRMNTEAFF. The CDR3 nucleotides are TGCAGCGTGTCCCGGATGAACACTGAAGCTTTCTTT.

J is TRBJ1-5 and V is TRBV5-5, with D tentatively TRBD1 (6 bases). Trimming cost V 3 bases and J 4 bases, with 11 bases left between them. Germline V gives CDR1 SGHKS, CDR2 YYEKEE (reference sequence). The CDR3 runs to 14 residues. CDR3 bases: TGTGCCAGCAGCTACGGACAGCTTAATCAGCCCCAGCATTTT. This gives the protein CASSYGQLNQPQHF.

This clonotype was seen only once. The chain uses TRBV7-2 and TRBJ1-1; possibly TRBD1 for D (6 bases). V was shortened by 2 bases and J by 11 bases, with 12 bases between the two germline ends. This CDR3 contains 12 residues. CDR1 and CDR2 (germline): SGHTA, FQGNSA. The CDR3 DNA follows: TGTGCCAGCAGCTTATACAGGGATGAGGCTTTCTTT. It codes for CASSLYRDEAFF.